These 17 T cell receptor beta chains were all obtained from the same sample, sequenced in a study of blood T cell repertoires in COVID-19. Using immunoSEQ multiplex PCR, the repertoire was profiled, and TCRdb retains in-frame clones only, with some absent. The top ten hold approximately 2% of the sample, which has around 300,000 clones, around 90% seen once. Sequenced sample: peripheral blood. Source of these receptors: a man between 18 and 29 years old with active or convalescent COVID-19.

V is TRBV27 and J is TRBJ2-7; tentatively, D is TRBD1 (5 bases). V gave up 5 bases and J gave up 5 bases, with 19 bases separating them. The germline CDR1 and CDR2 sequences are MNHEY and SMNVEV (reference sequence). The CDR3 extends over 15 amino acids. Here the CDR3 reads CASSPRGRVRNEQYF. CDR3 DNA sequence: TGTGCCAGCAGTCCCCGAGGCAGGGTGCGGAACGAGCAGTACTTC.

This chain connects TRBV5-1 to TRBJ1-1, with TRBD1 as a possible D gene (6 bases). This CDR3 region has 14 residues. Trimming took off 3 bases at V and 1 base at J, with 10 bases between the two ends. Germline loops: CDR1 SGHRS, CDR2 YFSETQ. The CDR3 protein is CASSWGPKNTEAFF. The CDR3 bases are TGCGCCAGCAGCTGGGGGCCAAAGAACACTGAAGCTTTCTTT.

V usage is TRBV28 and J usage is TRBJ2-1, with 10 bases aligning to TRBD2. V dropped 1 base and J dropped 9; count of bases not matched to a gene: 18. Per the germline V gene, CDR1 is MDHEN and CDR2 is SYDVKM. CDR3 length: 19 amino acids. DNA for the CDR3: TGTGCCAGCAGTTTATATAATATGGGACTAGCGACCGGAGCGGGTGAGCAGTTCTTC. Residues: CASSLYNMGLATGAGEQFF. The variable domain in full, completed from reference TRBV28 and TRBJ2-1, reads DVKVTQSSRYLVKRTGEKVFLECVQDMDHENMFWYRQDPGLGLRLIYFSYDVKMKEKGDIPEGYSVSREKKERFSLILESASTNQTSMYLCASSLYNMGLATGAGEQFFGPGTRLTVL.

The chain uses TRBV5-1 and TRBJ2-3, with 10 bases identical to TRBD2. V dropped 1 base and J dropped 3; count of bases not matched to a gene: 5. The germline gives CDR1 SGHRS, CDR2 YFSETQ. The CDR3 totals 16 residues. As DNA, the CDR3 is TGCGCCAGCAGCTTGCAGCGAGCGGGAGGGACAGATACGCAGTATTTT. Translated, it gives CASSLQRAGGTDTQYF.

This clone was counted a single time. J is TRBJ2-7 and V is TRBV5-1, with D possibly being TRBD2 (6 bases). This CDR3 has 15 residues. CDR1 and CDR2 (germline): SGHRS, YFSETQ. Trimming left V 5 bases short and J 0 bases short, with 15 bases between. CDR3 sequence reads: CASSYNSGSSYEQYF. The CDR3 region has the DNA TGCGCCAGCAGTTATAATAGCGGAAGCTCCTACGAGCAGTACTTC.

V and J are TRBV9 and TRBJ1-2; 8 positions match TRBD1. Germline-derived CDR1 and CDR2 are SGDLS and YYNGEE. The CDR3 is 15 amino acids. V lost 3 bases to trimming and J lost 4 bases; unmatched junction nucleotides: 8. The CDR3 loop reads CASSESRGQSYGYTF. The DNA for the CDR3 is TGTGCCAGCAGCGAGAGCAGGGGGCAGAGCTATGGCTACACCTTC.

V and J are TRBV6-5 and TRBJ2-1; TRBD2 aligns across 7 bases. The CDR3 is 14 residues long. After removal of 7 bases from V and 4 bases from J, the junction contained 7 bases not matched to a gene. The V gene's germline CDR1 is MNHEY and CDR2 SVGAGI. CDR3 coding DNA: TGTGCCAGCACGTTGCTAGCGGAGTACAATGAGCAGTTCTTC. Its protein product is CASTLLAEYNEQFF.

The CDR3 DNA reads TGTGCCAGCAGCTCAATTCAGGGCTCTGGGGCCAACGTCCTGACTTTC. It encodes CASSSIQGSGANVLTF. The chain is built from TRBV5-5 and TRBJ2-6; D is possibly TRBD1 (5 bases). Germline V gene lookup returns CDR1 SGHKS and CDR2 YYEKEE (reference sequence). This CDR3 region has 16 residues. Between the trimmed V and J ends, which lost 3 bases and 0 bases, there was a span of 10 bases.

The chain is built from TRBV18 and TRBJ1-4; TRBD1 matches 8 bases. V was pared by 4 bases and J by 5 bases, with 6 bases of the junction left unmatched. Germline loops: CDR1 KGHSH, CDR2 LQKENI. This CDR3 region has 15 residues. The CDR3 sequence is CASSRGQGLNEKLFF. The CDR3 DNA is TGTGCCAGCTCACGTGGACAGGGATTAAATGAAAAACTGTTTTTT.

The CDR3: CASSPAGLAGGPYEQFF. The CDR3 nucleotides read TGTGCCAGCTCACCAGCGGGACTAGCGGGAGGGCCCTATGAGCAGTTCTTC. This rearrangement joins TRBV18 to TRBJ2-1, with TRBD2 matching 16 bases. Germline CDR1 reads KGHSH; CDR2 reads LQKENI. Trimming at V came to 2 bases and at J to 8 bases, leaving 6 bases not matched to a gene. The CDR3 covers 17 residues.

This chain uses TRBV7-8 with TRBJ2-5, with 9 bases lining up with TRBD1. This CDR3 comprises 15 residues. V shed 3 bases and J 5 bases; nucleotides not matched to a gene: 7. CDR1 and CDR2 from the germline V gene are SGHVS and FQNEAQ. The CDR3 coding sequence is TGTGCCAGCAGCTTTGGACAGGGGATGTTGGAGACCCAGTACTTC. It codes for CASSFGQGMLETQYF.

This chain joins TRBV7-7 and TRBJ2-7, with 9 bases matching TRBD1. CDR3 length: 17 amino acids. V lost 1 base and J lost 6; bases outside the gene matches: 13. Per germline, CDR1 SSHAT and CDR2 FNYEAQ (reference sequence). The CDR3 is CASSLGAPGQGRVEQYF. The CDR3 bases are TGTGCCAGCAGCTTAGGGGCCCCGGGACAGGGCAGGGTCGAGCAGTACTTC.

The chain has TRBV5-8 and TRBJ2-7; 14 nucleotides align to TRBD2. CDR3 length: 14 amino acids. Per the germline V gene, CDR1 is SGHTS and CDR2 is YDEGEE. Trimming cost V 4 bases and J 7 bases; bases outside gene matches: 4. CDR3 loop: CASSQGLAGEEQYF. The CDR3 DNA reads as TGTGCCAGCAGCCAGGGACTAGCGGGAGAAGAGCAGTACTTC.

The rearrangement uses TRBV27 and TRBJ2-1; TRBD2 aligns across 7 bases. The V gene end was trimmed by 0 bases and the J gene end by 8 bases; junction bases not matched to a gene: 10. The CDR3 loop spans 16 amino acids. Germline V CDR1 and CDR2: MNHEY, SMNVEV (reference sequence). The CDR3 DNA reads as TGTGCCAGCAGTTTATCGTACCGGGGGGTGAACGATGAGCAGTTCTTC. Its translation: CASSLSYRGVNDEQFF.

The chain employs TRBV14 and TRBJ2-1, with D possibly being TRBD2 (6 bases). The germline V gene encodes CDR1 SGHDN and CDR2 FVKESK. There are 16 residues in the CDR3. Trimming cost V 5 bases and J 1 base, with 15 bases left between them. CDR3 amino acids: CASSIGRDRSYNEQFF. Here the CDR3 DNA reads TGTGCCAGCAGCATAGGGCGGGATCGGTCCTACAATGAGCAGTTCTTC.

The DNA for the CDR3 is TGTGCCAGCAGCTTAGATTCGGCGGAGTCTCAAGAGACCCAGTACTTC. Residues: CASSLDSAESQETQYF. The chain joins TRBV7-9 to TRBJ2-5; no clear D gene. V shed 1 base and J shed 2 bases, with 14 bases lying between them. There are 16 residues in the CDR3. Germline V gene data show CDR1 as SEHNR and CDR2 as FQNEAQ (reference sequence).

To note about this clone: The sample contains more than one DNA sequence encoding this CDR3. This chain uses TRBV28 with TRBJ1-6; the D is unclear. Germline V gives CDR1 MDHEN, CDR2 SYDVKM. The CDR3 has 14 amino acids. The V end lost 6 bases, the J end lost 6 bases, and 12 bases lay between the germline ends. The CDR3 DNA reads TGTGCCAGCAGCCGACGGGTTGGTAATTCACCCCTCCACTTT. Translation gives CASSRRVGNSPLHF.